Listed here are 9 T cell receptor beta chains from one sample, sequenced in a study of shared clonotypes between healthy human individuals. Produced via immunoSEQ multiplex PCR; TCRdb's table is partial and in-frame only. In the table there are around 2.1 million clones, about 92% of which are singletons. Positively selected for CCR7, the CD45RO-negative cells used as naive CD8 cells excluded terminally differentiated effector memory CD45RA+ cells. Source material: naive CD8+ T cells from PBMCs. The receptor source for this set is a young man in good health. Some clones in this sample may be carry-over from other donors' samples.

As to this clone: Other DNA sequences of this sample code for an identical CDR3. This chain uses TRBV4-1 with TRBJ2-7; 7 bases agree with TRBD1. The germline CDR1 and CDR2 sequences are MGHRA and YSYEKL. V lost 1 base and J lost 3; bases outside the gene matches: 3. This CDR3 contains 14 residues. The CDR3 reads CASSQGDRVYEQYF. CDR3 bases: TGCGCCAGCAGCCAAGGCGACAGGGTCTACGAGCAGTACTTC.

The genes are TRBV29-1 and TRBJ2-7; a possible D gene is TRBD2 (5 bases). This CDR3 has 14 residues. V was cut by 4 bases and J by 4 bases, with 17 bases left in between. Germline CDR1 reads SQVTM; CDR2 reads ANQGSEA. The CDR3 sequence: CSVVSGVVIYEQYF. The CDR3 bases are TGCAGCGTTGTATCCGGGGTAGTTATTTACGAGCAGTACTTC.

The chain is built from TRBV27 and TRBJ2-1; D possibly uses TRBD1 or TRBD2 (5 bases each). There are 14 residues in the CDR3. CDR1 is MNHEY, CDR2 SMNVEV, per germline (reference sequence). V was trimmed by 5 bases and J by 5 bases, leaving 13 bases between them. The CDR3 coding sequence is TGTGCCAGCAGTCCCCGGGGCTTAGACAATGAGCAGTTCTTC. Translated: CASSPRGLDNEQFF.

The V gene is TRBV2, the J gene TRBJ1-1; D call uncertain. CDR1 and CDR2 from the germline V gene are SNHLY and FYNNEI. This CDR3 spans 15 amino acids. V lost 8 bases to trimming and J lost 0 bases, with 16 bases between them. The CDR3 nucleotides read TGTGCCAGCTGGGATGGGAGTAGATTGAACACTGAAGCTTTCTTT. Protein: CASWDGSRLNTEAFF.

This clone appeared a single time. The chain uses TRBV25-1 and TRBJ2-1; maybe TRBD2 (6 bases). V was trimmed by 5 bases and J by 8 bases, leaving 10 bases between them. CDR1 MGHDK and CDR2 SYGVNS come from the germline V gene. The CDR3 loop spans 12 amino acids. DNA for the CDR3: TGTGCCAGCAGTAACTCGGGGGATGAGCAGTTCTTC. It is translated as CASSNSGDEQFF.

The gene calls are TRBV9 and TRBJ2-7; D might be TRBD2 (5 bases). V was cut by 4 bases and J by 5 bases, with 19 bases left in between. The CDR3 is made up of 15 amino acids. CDR1 and CDR2 (germline): SGDLS, YYNGEE. The CDR3 sequence is CASSSSPHGSDEQYF. CDR3 coding DNA: TGTGCCAGCAGCTCCTCCCCGCATGGTAGCGACGAGCAGTACTTC.

This clone has just a few counts. The V and J genes are TRBV21-1 and TRBJ1-5. TRBV21-1 is noted as a pseudogene. The length of the CDR3 is 17 residues. CDR3 coding DNA: TGTGCCAGCAGCAAAGAGGGACTTGTAGCCCCCGATCAGCCCCAGCATTTT. Residues: CASSKEGLVAPDQPQHF.

This sequence joins TRBV7-6 and TRBJ2-2, with 12 positions matching TRBD1. The germline V gene has CDR1 SGHVS and CDR2 FNYEAQ. V dropped 5 bases and J dropped 6; count of bases not matched to a gene: 4. The CDR3 is 15 residues long. The CDR3, as DNA: TGTGCCAGCAGCCAGGGACAGGGGGCCCCCGGGGAGCTGTTTTTT. Its translation: CASSQGQGAPGELFF.

This chain uses TRBV4-3 with TRBJ1-1, with D unclear. Germline V gene data show CDR1 as LGHNA and CDR2 as YSLEER. The V and J ends lost 0 bases and 1 base respectively, with 9 bases between them. The CDR3 consists of 15 residues. CDR3 bases: TGCGCCAGCAGCCAAGATCGTTTGAGGAACACTGAAGCTTTCTTT. Amino acids: CASSQDRLRNTEAFF.